Included here is one T cell receptor beta chain sequence, with context. Its matching antigen is unknown. TCRdb's copy holds only in-frame clones and misses some; the assay was immunoSEQ multiplex PCR. The sample has 130,000 to 150,000 clones, around 90% seen once; the top ten hold 2.8%. This entry is derived from a study of T cell responses to AZD1222 COVID-19 vaccine. Regarding the study as a whole: Without day 14 samples, only post-peak T cell repertoires were studied.

The TCR originated in an adult in good health. This specimen consisted of peripheral blood, obtained on day 0 of MenACWY control vaccination.

DNA for the CDR3: TGCGCCAGCAGCCCCCGACAGGGGGCTTCAAACACCGGGGAGCTGTTTTTT. Encoded protein: CASSPRQGASNTGELFF. This chain uses TRBV5-1 with TRBJ2-2; 10 nucleotides line up with TRBD1. The CDR3 has 17 amino acids. V lost 4 bases and J lost 2; bases outside the gene matches: 8. Germline CDR1 and CDR2: SGHRS and YFSETQ. The entire variable domain, with the rest obtained from reference TRBV5-1 and TRBJ2-2, is as follows: KAGVTQTPRYLIKTRGQQVTLSCSPISGHRSVSWYQQTPGQGLQFLFEYFSETQRNKGNFPGRFSGRQFSNSRSEMNVSTLELGDSALYLCASSPRQGASNTGELFFGEGSRLTVL.